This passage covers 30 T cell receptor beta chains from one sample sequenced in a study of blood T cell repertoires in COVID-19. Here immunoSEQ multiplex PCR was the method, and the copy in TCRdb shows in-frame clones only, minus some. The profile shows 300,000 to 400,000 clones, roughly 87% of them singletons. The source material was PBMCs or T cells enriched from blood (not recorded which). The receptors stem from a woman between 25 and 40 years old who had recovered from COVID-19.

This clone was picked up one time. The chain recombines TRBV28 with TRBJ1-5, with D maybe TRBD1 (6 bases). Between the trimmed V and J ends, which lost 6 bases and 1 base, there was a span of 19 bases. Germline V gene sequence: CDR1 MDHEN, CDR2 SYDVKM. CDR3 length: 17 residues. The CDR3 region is CASRTITGPASNQPQHF. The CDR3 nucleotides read TGTGCCAGCAGAACGATCACAGGGCCCGCAAGCAATCAGCCCCAGCATTTT.

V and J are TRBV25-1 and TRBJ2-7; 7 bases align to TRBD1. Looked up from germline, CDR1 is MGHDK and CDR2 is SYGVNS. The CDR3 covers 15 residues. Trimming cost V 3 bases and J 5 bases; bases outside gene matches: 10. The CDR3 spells CASSDSYGTVDEQYF. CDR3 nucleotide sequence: TGTGCCAGCAGTGACTCTTACGGGACAGTCGACGAGCAGTACTTC.

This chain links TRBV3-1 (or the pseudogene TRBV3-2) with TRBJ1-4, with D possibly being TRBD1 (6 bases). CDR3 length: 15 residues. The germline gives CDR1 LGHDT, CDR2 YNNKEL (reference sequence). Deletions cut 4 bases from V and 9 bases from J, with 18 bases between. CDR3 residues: CASSRRDTLTKKLFF. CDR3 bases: TGTGCCAGCAGCCGAAGGGACACCTTAACGAAAAAACTGTTTTTT.

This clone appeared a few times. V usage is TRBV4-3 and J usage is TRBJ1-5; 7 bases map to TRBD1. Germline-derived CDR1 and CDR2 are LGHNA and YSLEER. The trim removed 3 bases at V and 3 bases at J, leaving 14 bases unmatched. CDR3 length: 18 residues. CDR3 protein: CASSQGWGTASLNQPQHF. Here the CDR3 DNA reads TGCGCCAGCAGCCAGGGGTGGGGGACAGCGTCCCTCAATCAGCCCCAGCATTTT.

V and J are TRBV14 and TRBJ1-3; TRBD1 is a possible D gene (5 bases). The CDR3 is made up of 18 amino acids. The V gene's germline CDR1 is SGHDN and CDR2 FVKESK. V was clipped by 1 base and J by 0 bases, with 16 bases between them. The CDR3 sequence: CASSQAWGRQSSGNTIYF. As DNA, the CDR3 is TGTGCCAGCAGCCAAGCTTGGGGCCGACAGAGCTCTGGAAACACCATATATTTT.

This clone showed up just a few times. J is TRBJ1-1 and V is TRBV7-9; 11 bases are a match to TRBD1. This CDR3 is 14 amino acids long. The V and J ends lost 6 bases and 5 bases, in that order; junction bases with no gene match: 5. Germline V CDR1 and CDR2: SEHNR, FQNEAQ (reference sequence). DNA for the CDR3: TGTGCCAGCAGGAGAGGGGACAGGGGGACTGAAGCTTTCTTT. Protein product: CASRRGDRGTEAFF.

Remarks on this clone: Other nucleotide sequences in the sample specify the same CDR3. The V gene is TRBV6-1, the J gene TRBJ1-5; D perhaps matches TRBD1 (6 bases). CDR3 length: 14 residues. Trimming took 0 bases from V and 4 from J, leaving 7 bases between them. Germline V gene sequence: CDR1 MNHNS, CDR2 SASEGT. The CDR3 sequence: CASSEAQGNQPQHF. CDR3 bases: TGTGCCAGCAGTGAAGCGCAGGGGAATCAGCCCCAGCATTTT.

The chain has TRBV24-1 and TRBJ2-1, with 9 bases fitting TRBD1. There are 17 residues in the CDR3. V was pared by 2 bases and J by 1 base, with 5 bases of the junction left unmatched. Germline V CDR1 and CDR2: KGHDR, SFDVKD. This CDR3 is CATSDSRDRASYNEQFF. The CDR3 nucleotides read TGTGCCACCAGTGATTCCCGGGACAGGGCATCCTACAATGAGCAGTTCTTC.

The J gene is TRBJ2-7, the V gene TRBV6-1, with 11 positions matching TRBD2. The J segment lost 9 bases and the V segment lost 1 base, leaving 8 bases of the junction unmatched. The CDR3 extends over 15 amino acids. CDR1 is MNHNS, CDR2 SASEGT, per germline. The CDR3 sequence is CASSEGLAGHRGQYF. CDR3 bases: TGTGCCAGCAGTGAAGGACTAGCGGGGCACCGAGGGCAGTACTTC.

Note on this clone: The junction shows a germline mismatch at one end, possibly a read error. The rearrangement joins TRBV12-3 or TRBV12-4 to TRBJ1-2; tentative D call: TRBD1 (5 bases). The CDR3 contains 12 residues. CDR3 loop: CASSLSGNGHTF. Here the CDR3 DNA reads TGTGCCAGCAGTTTATCAGGGAATGGCCACACCTTC.

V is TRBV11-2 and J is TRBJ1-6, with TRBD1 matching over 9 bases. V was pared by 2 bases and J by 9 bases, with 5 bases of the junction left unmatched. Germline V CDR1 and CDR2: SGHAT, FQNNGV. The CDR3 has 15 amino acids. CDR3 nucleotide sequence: TGTGCCAGCAGCTTACTGGGACAGGGTGGTTCACCCCTCCACTTT. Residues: CASSLLGQGGSPLHF.

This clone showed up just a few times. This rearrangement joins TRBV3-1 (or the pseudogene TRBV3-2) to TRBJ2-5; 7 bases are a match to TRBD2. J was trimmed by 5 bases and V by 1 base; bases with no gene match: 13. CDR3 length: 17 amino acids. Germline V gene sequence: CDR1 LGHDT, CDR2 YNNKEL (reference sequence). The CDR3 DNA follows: TGTGCCAGCAGCCAAGGGCGGAGTACTCGGGGGGTGGAGACCCAGTACTTC. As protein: CASSQGRSTRGVETQYF.

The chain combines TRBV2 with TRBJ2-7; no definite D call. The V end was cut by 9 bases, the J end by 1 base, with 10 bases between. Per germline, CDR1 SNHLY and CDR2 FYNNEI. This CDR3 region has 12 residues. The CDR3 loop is CASSYSSYEQYF. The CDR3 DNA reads TGTGCCAGTAGTTATAGTTCCTACGAGCAGTACTTC.

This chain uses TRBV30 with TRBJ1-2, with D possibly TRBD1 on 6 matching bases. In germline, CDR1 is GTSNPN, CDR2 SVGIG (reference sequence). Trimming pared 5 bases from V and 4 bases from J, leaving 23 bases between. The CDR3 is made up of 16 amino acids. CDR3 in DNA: TGTGCCTGGGGGAGCCAGGGACACCCTTTCCTCTATGGCTACACCTTC. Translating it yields CAWGSQGHPFLYGYTF.

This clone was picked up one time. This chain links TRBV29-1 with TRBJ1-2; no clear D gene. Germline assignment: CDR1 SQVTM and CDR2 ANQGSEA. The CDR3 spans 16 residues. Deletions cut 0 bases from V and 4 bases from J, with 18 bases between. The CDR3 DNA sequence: TGCAGCGTTGAAGATCTTCTGGTTCGGGGTCTCTATGGCTACACCTTC. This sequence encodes CSVEDLLVRGLYGYTF.

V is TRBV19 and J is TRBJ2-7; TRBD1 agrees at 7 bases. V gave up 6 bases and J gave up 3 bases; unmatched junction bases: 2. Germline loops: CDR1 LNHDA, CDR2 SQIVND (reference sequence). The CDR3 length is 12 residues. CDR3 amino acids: CASRGTVYEQYF. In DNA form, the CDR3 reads TGTGCCAGTAGGGGGACAGTCTACGAGCAGTACTTC.

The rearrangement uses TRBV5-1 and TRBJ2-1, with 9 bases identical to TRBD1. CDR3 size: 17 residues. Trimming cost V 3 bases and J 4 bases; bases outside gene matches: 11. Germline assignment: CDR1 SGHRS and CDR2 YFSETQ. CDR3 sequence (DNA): TGCGCCAGCAGCTCAAAACAACAGGGGGCTGGGTACAATGAGCAGTTCTTC. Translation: CASSSKQQGAGYNEQFF.

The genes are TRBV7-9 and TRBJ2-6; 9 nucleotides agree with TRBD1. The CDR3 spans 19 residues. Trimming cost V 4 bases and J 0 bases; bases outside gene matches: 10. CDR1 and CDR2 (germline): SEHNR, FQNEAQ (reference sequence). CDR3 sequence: CASSSSAGTGISGANVLTF. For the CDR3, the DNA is TGTGCCAGCAGCTCCTCCGCCGGGACAGGGATCTCTGGGGCCAACGTCCTGACTTTC.

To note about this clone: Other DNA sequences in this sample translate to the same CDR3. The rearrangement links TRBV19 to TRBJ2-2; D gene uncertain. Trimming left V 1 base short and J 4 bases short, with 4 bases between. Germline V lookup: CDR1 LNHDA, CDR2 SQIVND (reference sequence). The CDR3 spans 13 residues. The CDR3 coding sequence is TGTGCCAGTAGTATAGGCGTCACCGGGGAGCTGTTTTTT. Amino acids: CASSIGVTGELFF.

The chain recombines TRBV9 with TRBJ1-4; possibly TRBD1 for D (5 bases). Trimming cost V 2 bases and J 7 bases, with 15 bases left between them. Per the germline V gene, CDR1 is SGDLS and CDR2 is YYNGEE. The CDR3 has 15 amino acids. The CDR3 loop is CASSVSGTEGEKLFF. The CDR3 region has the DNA TGTGCCAGCAGCGTTTCGGGGACTGAGGGTGAAAAACTGTTTTTT.

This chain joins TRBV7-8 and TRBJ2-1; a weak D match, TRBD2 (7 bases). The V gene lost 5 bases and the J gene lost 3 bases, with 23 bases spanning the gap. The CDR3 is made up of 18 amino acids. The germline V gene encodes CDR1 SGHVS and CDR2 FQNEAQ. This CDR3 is CASSLPATGGGSYNEQFF. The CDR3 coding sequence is TGTGCCAGCAGCCTCCCCGCGACAGGCGGGGGAAGCTACAATGAGCAGTTCTTC.

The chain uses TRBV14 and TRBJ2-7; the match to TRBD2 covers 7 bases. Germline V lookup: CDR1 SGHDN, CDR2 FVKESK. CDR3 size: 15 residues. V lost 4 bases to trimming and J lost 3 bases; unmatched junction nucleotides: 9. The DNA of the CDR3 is TGTGCCAGCAGCCCGCTCGTGGGGGGGTACTACGAGCAGTACTTC. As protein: CASSPLVGGYYEQYF.

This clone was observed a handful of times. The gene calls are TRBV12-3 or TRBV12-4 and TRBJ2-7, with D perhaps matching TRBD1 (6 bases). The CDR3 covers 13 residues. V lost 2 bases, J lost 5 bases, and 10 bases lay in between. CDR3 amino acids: CASSLTGFHEQYF. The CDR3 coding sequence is TGTGCCAGCAGTTTAACAGGGTTCCACGAGCAGTACTTC.

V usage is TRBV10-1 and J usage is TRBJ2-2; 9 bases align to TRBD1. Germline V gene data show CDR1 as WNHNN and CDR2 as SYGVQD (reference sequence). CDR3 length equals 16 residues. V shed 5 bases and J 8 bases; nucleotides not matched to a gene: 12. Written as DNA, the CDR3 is TGCGCCAGCAGTAAAACCTACAGGGGGCGAGGAGGGGAGCTGTTTTTT. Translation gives CASSKTYRGRGGELFF.

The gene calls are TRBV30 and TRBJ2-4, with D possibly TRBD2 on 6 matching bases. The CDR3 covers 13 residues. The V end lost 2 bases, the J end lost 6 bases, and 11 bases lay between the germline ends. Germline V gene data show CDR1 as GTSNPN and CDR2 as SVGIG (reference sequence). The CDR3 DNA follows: TGTGCCTGGAGTATCGGGGGAGGAAACATTCAGTACTTC. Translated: CAWSIGGGNIQYF.

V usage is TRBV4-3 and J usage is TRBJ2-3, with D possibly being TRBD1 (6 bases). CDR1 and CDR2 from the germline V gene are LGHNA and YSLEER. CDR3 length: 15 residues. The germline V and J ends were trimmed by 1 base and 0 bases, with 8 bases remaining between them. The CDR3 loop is CASSQAGDSTDTQYF. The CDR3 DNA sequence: TGCGCCAGCAGCCAAGCAGGGGACAGCACAGATACGCAGTATTTT.

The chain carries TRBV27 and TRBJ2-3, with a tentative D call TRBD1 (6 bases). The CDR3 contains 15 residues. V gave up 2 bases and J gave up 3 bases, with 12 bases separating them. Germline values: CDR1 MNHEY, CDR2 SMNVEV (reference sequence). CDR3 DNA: TGTGCCAGCAGTTTAGATCAGGGGTTTACAGATACGCAGTATTTT. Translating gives CASSLDQGFTDTQYF.

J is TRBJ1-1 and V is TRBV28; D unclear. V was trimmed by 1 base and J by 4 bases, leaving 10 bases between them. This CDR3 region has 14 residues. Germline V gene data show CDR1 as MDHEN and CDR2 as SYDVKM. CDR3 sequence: CASSLSAGGTEAFF. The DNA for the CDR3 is TGTGCCAGCAGTTTATCAGCGGGAGGCACTGAAGCTTTCTTT.

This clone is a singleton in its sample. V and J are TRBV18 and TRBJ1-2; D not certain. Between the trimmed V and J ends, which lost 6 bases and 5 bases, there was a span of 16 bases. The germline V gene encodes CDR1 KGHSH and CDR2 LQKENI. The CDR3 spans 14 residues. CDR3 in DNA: TGTGCCAGCTCTCCTTTGGCTCCCTCTTATGGCTACACCTTC. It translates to CASSPLAPSYGYTF.

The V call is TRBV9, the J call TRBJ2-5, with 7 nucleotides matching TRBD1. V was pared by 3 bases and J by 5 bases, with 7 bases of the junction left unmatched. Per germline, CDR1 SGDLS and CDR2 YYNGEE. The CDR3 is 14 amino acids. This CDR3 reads CASSAGQAIETQYF. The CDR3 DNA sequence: TGTGCCAGCAGCGCCGGACAGGCGATCGAGACCCAGTACTTC.